The 5 T cell receptor beta chains reported below all come from one sample, sequenced in a study of blood T cells in healthy people across ages. Alongside a J-beta primer mix, a sample-barcoded 5' primer served in a second PCR lasting about 7 to 12 cycles. TCRdb independently ran MiXCR on the 5' RACE reads; one entry per CDR3 protein. The repertoire holds 1.5 million to 2 million distinct CDR3 sequences, roughly 30% seen once, with over 7% in the top ten. The material sequenced was blood. The receptors were sampled from a woman aged 25-40 years in good health.

The rearrangement joins TRBV29-1 to TRBJ2-7; D is uncertain. This CDR3 region has 12 residues. V was pared by 6 bases and J by 3 bases, with 12 bases between. Germline V gene data show CDR1 as SQVTM and CDR2 as ANQGSEA. CDR3: CSVRTPLYEQYF. DNA of the CDR3: TGCAGCGTACGAACCCCCCTCTACGAGCAGTACTTC.

This clonotype has a handful of counts. The chain couples TRBV18 to TRBJ1-1; 7 bases line up with TRBD1. Trimming took 5 bases from V and 3 from J; bases not matched to a gene: 6. Germline V gene lookup returns CDR1 KGHSH and CDR2 LQKENI. CDR3 length: 14 residues. DNA for the CDR3: TGTGCCAGCTCAGCACAGGGGAGGGACACTGAAGCTTTCTTT. Amino acid sequence: CASSAQGRDTEAFF. Full variable domain (outside the CDR3, taken from reference TRBV18 and TRBJ1-1): NAGVMQNPRHLVRRRGQEARLRCSPMKGHSHVYWYRQLPEEGLKFMVYLQKENIIDESGMPKERFSAEFPKEGPSILRIQQVVRGDSAAYFCASSAQGRDTEAFFGQGTRLTVV.

CDR3 coding DNA: TGTGCCAGCAGCTACGGAGGGACAGGGGCGGGCTATGAGCAGTACTTC. Its protein is CASSYGGTGAGYEQYF. The V call is TRBV7-3, the J call TRBJ2-7; TRBD1 agrees at 10 bases. Germline loops: CDR1 SGHTA, CDR2 FQGTGA. Unmatched junction bases numbered 13, after V lost 4 bases and J lost 7 bases. The CDR3 covers 16 residues. Combining the CDR3 with reference TRBV7-3 and TRBJ2-7 gives the whole variable domain GAGVSQTPSNKVTEKGKYVELRCDPISGHTALYWYRQSLGQGPEFLIYFQGTGAADDSGLPNDRFFAVRPEGSVSTLKIQRTERGDSAVYLCASSYGGTGAGYEQYFGPGTRLTVT.

This clonotype appeared many times. V and J are TRBV10-3 and TRBJ2-7; D may be TRBD1 (6 bases). Trimming pared 7 bases from V and 5 bases from J, leaving 18 bases between. The length of the CDR3 is 14 residues. The germline V gene encodes CDR1 ENHRY and CDR2 SYGVKD. This CDR3 reads CAIKAGEGSDEQYF. CDR3 nucleotide sequence: TGTGCCATCAAGGCAGGGGAAGGTAGTGACGAGCAGTACTTC.

The chain has TRBV20-1 and TRBJ2-1; D is perhaps TRBD1 or TRBD2 (6 bases each). This CDR3 has 13 amino acids. CDR1 is DFQATT, CDR2 SNEGSKA, per germline (reference sequence). Trimming left V 7 bases short and J 7 bases short, with 17 bases between. The CDR3 region has the DNA TGCAGTGGACGAGGGGGGTCCTGGAATGAGCAGTTCTTC. Its protein product is CSGRGGSWNEQFF.